Listed here are 18 T cell receptor beta chains from one sample, sequenced in a study of blood T cell repertoires in COVID-19. Sequencing used immunoSEQ multiplex PCR; TCRdb keeps in-frame clones, though not all of them. The table includes about 160,000 clones, 85% detected once. Sequencing was done on a sample of peripheral blood. The receptors here all came from a man aged 40-55 years with acute or convalescent COVID-19.

This chain links TRBV21-1 with TRBJ2-1; the table gives TRBD1 as D, unverified against the DNA. TRBV21-1 is reported as a pseudogene. This CDR3 is built from 13 residues. The CDR3 loop is CASSNFHYNEQFF. As DNA, the CDR3 is TGTGCCAGCAGCAATTTTCACTACAATGAGCAGTTCTTC.

Only a few counts were recorded for this clone. The V call is TRBV6-2 or TRBV6-3, the J call TRBJ1-6; no definite D call. V shed 0 bases and J shed 6 bases, with 9 bases lying between them. There are 15 residues in the CDR3. Germline loops: CDR1 MNHEY, CDR2 SVGEGT. CDR3 amino acids: CASSYSTEFNSPLHF. The DNA of the CDR3 is TGTGCCAGCAGTTACTCGACTGAATTTAATTCACCCCTCCACTTT.

The chain combines TRBV20-1 with TRBJ2-1; possibly TRBD2 for D (5 bases). Germline CDR1 DFQATT, CDR2 SNEGSKA (reference sequence). This CDR3 has 11 amino acids. V was cut by 4 bases and J by 7 bases, with 8 bases left in between. The CDR3 DNA reads as TGCAGTGCTACTAGGACTAATGAGCAGTTCTTC. It yields the protein CSATRTNEQFF.

The chain couples TRBV30 to TRBJ2-5, with 9 bases aligning to TRBD2. Looked up from germline, CDR1 is GTSNPN and CDR2 is SVGIG (reference sequence). There are 16 residues in the CDR3. J lost 1 base, V lost 0 bases, and 6 bases had no gene match. The CDR3 sequence is CAWSVLAGGTQETQYF. CDR3 coding DNA: TGTGCCTGGAGTGTACTGGCGGGGGGGACCCAAGAGACCCAGTACTTC.

V is TRBV9 and J is TRBJ1-1; D remains ambiguous. V lost 4 bases and J lost 4, with 17 bases in between. Germline V CDR1 and CDR2: SGDLS, YYNGEE. CDR3 size: 15 residues. This chain's CDR3 is CASSPRSQGGTEAFF. In nucleotides, the CDR3 is TGTGCCAGCAGCCCGCGGTCCCAAGGAGGCACTGAAGCTTTCTTT.

The gene calls are TRBV5-1 and TRBJ1-6, with D possibly TRBD1 on 6 matching bases. The CDR3 has 14 residues. V lost 4 bases, J lost 9 bases, and 14 bases lay in between. Germline CDR1 is SGHRS and CDR2 is YFSETQ. DNA for the CDR3: TGCGCCAGCAGCGCCGACAGGATGCCTTCACCCCTCCACTTT. It yields the protein CASSADRMPSPLHF.

The rearrangement joins TRBV5-1 to TRBJ1-1; 9 bases fit TRBD1. CDR1 and CDR2 from the germline V gene are SGHRS and YFSETQ. This CDR3 comprises 16 residues. The ends lost 3 bases at V and 1 base at J; junction bases unmatched: 7. In nucleotides, the CDR3 is TGCGCCAGCAGCTCACGACAGGGGGGGGCGAACACTGAAGCTTTCTTT. It is translated as CASSSRQGGANTEAFF. Combining the CDR3 with reference TRBV5-1 and TRBJ1-1 gives the whole variable domain KAGVTQTPRYLIKTRGQQVTLSCSPISGHRSVSWYQQTPGQGLQFLFEYFSETQRNKGNFPGRFSGRQFSNSRSEMNVSTLELGDSALYLCASSSRQGGANTEAFFGQGTRLTVV.

This clone was found once. The V and J genes are TRBV6-5 and TRBJ1-2, with TRBD1 matching over 7 bases. The CDR3 has 15 residues. After removal of 0 bases from V and 5 bases from J, the junction contained 6 bases not matched to a gene. Looked up from germline, CDR1 is MNHEY and CDR2 is SVGAGI. This CDR3 reads CASSYSRQGTYGYTF. CDR3 nucleotides: TGTGCCAGCAGTTACTCTCGACAGGGAACGTATGGCTACACCTTC.

This clone has just a few counts. The V call is TRBV6-5, the J call TRBJ1-2, with TRBD1 matching over 8 bases. Trimming took 4 bases from V and 3 from J; bases not matched to a gene: 7. This CDR3 comprises 15 residues. From germline, CDR1 is MNHEY and CDR2 SVGAGI. The CDR3 reads CASSFTGGSDYGYTF. The CDR3 bases are TGTGCCAGCAGTTTTACAGGGGGTTCAGACTATGGCTACACCTTC.

This clone was found a few times. The chain joins TRBV7-2 to TRBJ1-1; 7 bases agree with TRBD1. The trim removed 0 bases at V and 6 bases at J, leaving 7 bases unmatched. CDR1 SGHTA and CDR2 FQGNSA come from the germline V gene. CDR3 size: 15 residues. This CDR3 reads CASSLAPGGRSEAFF. CDR3 DNA sequence: TGTGCCAGCAGCTTAGCCCCAGGGGGAAGGTCTGAAGCTTTCTTT.

The rearrangement uses TRBV15 and TRBJ1-2, with D maybe TRBD1 (6 bases). The CDR3 runs to 17 residues. Trimming shortened V by 0 bases and J by 3 bases, and 17 bases separated the two germline ends. The germline gives CDR1 LNHNV, CDR2 YYDKDF (reference sequence). The CDR3 reads CATSRERAGEWDYGYTF. The CDR3 bases are TGTGCCACCAGCAGAGAACGGGCAGGGGAGTGGGACTATGGCTACACCTTC.

This chain links TRBV19 with TRBJ2-2; TRBD1 might be the D (5 bases). Germline-derived CDR1 and CDR2 are LNHDA and SQIVND (reference sequence). This CDR3 contains 14 residues. Trimming took off 10 bases at V and 0 bases at J, with 12 bases between the two ends. CDR3 protein: CATPDSTNTGELFF. CDR3 coding DNA: TGTGCCACTCCTGACAGCACGAACACCGGGGAGCTGTTTTTT. Full variable domain (outside the CDR3, taken from reference TRBV19 and TRBJ2-2): DGGITQSPKYLFRKEGQNVTLSCEQNLNHDAMYWYRQDPGQGLRLIYYSQIVNDFQKGDIAEGYSVSREKKESFPLTVTSAQKNPTAFYLCATPDSTNTGELFFGEGSRLTVL.

J is TRBJ1-6 and V is TRBV6-5; TRBD1 is a possible D gene (6 bases). The CDR3 length is 14 residues. The germline V gene has CDR1 MNHEY and CDR2 SVGAGI. V lost 6 bases, J lost 6 bases, and 12 bases lay in between. CDR3 region: CASSRDRSNSPLHF. The DNA for the CDR3 is TGTGCCAGCAGCCGCGACAGGTCTAATTCACCCCTCCACTTT.

This clone was detected only a few times. The chain is built from TRBV6-4 and TRBJ2-1, with D possibly matching TRBD1 (5 bases). The germline V and J ends were trimmed by 5 bases and 7 bases, with 15 bases remaining between them. Germline CDR1 and CDR2: MRHNA and SNTAGT. The CDR3 length is 14 residues. The CDR3 DNA reads TGTGCCAGCAGTCGAGAGTGGTACAGGAATGAGCAGTTCTTC. It translates to CASSREWYRNEQFF.

The V gene is TRBV2, the J gene TRBJ1-4; 7 bases are shared with TRBD1. The CDR3 is 17 residues long. Germline values: CDR1 SNHLY, CDR2 FYNNEI. With 8 bases clipped from V and 11 bases from J, the junction kept 23 bases outside the gene matches. CDR3 sequence: CASGGTLEAGTVIKLFF. The DNA for the CDR3 is TGTGCCAGCGGGGGGACTCTTGAGGCCGGGACAGTGATTAAACTGTTTTTT.

This chain links TRBV10-2 with TRBJ2-3; weak D call: TRBD1 (5 bases). The CDR3 is 13 residues long. The germline V gene encodes CDR1 WSHSY and CDR2 SAAADI. Deletions cut 2 bases from V and 8 bases from J, with 11 bases between. CDR3 protein: CASSEATVGTQYF. Here the CDR3 DNA reads TGCGCCAGCAGTGAGGCGACAGTGGGTACGCAGTATTTT.

The gene calls are TRBV5-4 and TRBJ2-1, with 8 positions matching TRBD2. V trimming: 5 bases; J trimming: 5 bases; junction bases outside the gene matches: 9. The CDR3 runs to 15 residues. Looked up from germline, CDR1 is SGHNT and CDR2 is YYREEE (reference sequence). The CDR3 loop is CASRSGISGNNEQFF. CDR3 sequence (DNA): TGTGCCAGCAGGTCAGGGATTAGCGGGAACAATGAGCAGTTCTTC.

The rearrangement uses TRBV4-1 and TRBJ1-2; D not certain. Trimming pared 2 bases from V and 0 bases from J, leaving 10 bases between. CDR1 MGHRA and CDR2 YSYEKL come from the germline V gene. The CDR3 length is 15 residues. CDR3 region: CASSQSQIANYGYTF. DNA for the CDR3: TGCGCCAGCAGCCAATCACAGATTGCTAACTATGGCTACACCTTC.